The rows below give T cell receptor beta chains drawn from one sample of a study of blood T cell repertoires in COVID-19. Measured with immunoSEQ multiplex PCR; TCRdb has only the in-frame clones, and not every one. The data contain roughly 280,000 clones, approximately 90% of them singletons. Sequenced material: PBMCs or T cells enriched from blood (not recorded which). These receptors were collected from a woman under 40 with acute COVID-19. CDR3s include the opening cysteine and the closing phenylalanine or tryptophan. D genes are given only for firm matches. Only part of the rows carry a size: once, few, many, or a class if the clone is expanded.

>once|TRBV2|TRBD2|TRBJ2-1
TGTGCCAGCAGTACTATCATAGCGGGAGGACGGGATGAGCAGTTCTTC
CASSTIIAGGRDEQFF
>.|TRBV12-3/TRBV12-4|.|TRBJ1-4
TGTGCCGTAAAGTCGGGTAATGAAAAACTGTTTTTT
CAVKSGNEKLFF
>few|TRBV29-1|TRBD2|TRBJ2-1
TGCAGCGTTCTTCTAGCGGATTACAATGAGCAGTTCTTC
CSVLLADYNEQFF
>.|TRBV18|TRBD2|TRBJ2-1
TGTGCCAGCTCACCACCGGGACTAGCGGGAGGGATTGAGCAGTTCTTC
CASSPPGLAGGIEQFF
>.|TRBV4-2|TRBD2|TRBJ2-7
TGTGCCAGCAGTCCTATAGCGGGAGATCTCTACGAGCAGTACTTC
CASSPIAGDLYEQYF
>.|TRBV2|.|TRBJ1-6
TGTGCCAGCCGGTTGGTTAGCTCCTATAATTCACCCCTCCACTTT
CASRLVSSYNSPLHF
>.|TRBV6-1|.|TRBJ1-5
TGTGCCAGCAGTGAACGTGGAGTTAGCAATCAGCCCCAGCATTTT
CASSERGVSNQPQHF
>.|TRBV6-4|.|TRBJ1-2
TGTGCCAGCAGTGACGGGGGGACCTATGGCTACACCTTC
CASSDGGTYGYTF
>.|TRBV27|TRBD1|TRBJ2-7
TGTGCCAGCAGTTCTCAGGGACAGTCCTACGAGCAGTACTTC
CASSSQGQSYEQYF
>.|TRBV10-3|.|TRBJ2-7
TGTGCCGTCGGGTTGGAGCGAGGCTACGAGCAGTACTTC
CAVGLERGYEQYF
>.|TRBV7-2|.|TRBJ2-7
TGTGCCAGCAGCTTTTCAGGGATAAGCTCCTACGAGCAGTACTTC
CASSFSGISSYEQYF
>.|TRBV14|.|TRBJ2-7
TGTGCCAGCAGCCTCGGGAACACCTACGAGCAGTACTTC
CASSLGNTYEQYF
>few|TRBV4-2|TRBD2|TRBJ2-3
TGTGCCAGCAGCCGGCGTATTAGCGGGGATAGCACAGATACGCAGTATTTT
CASSRRISGDSTDTQYF
>.|TRBV10-3|TRBD2|TRBJ2-3
TGTGCCATCAGTGTTTCGCGGGAGAGCACAGATACGCAGTATTTT
CAISVSRESTDTQYF
>.|TRBV5-1|TRBD1|TRBJ2-5
TGCGCCAGCAGCCTCCAGACAGGGGGCTCGGAGACCCAGTACTTC
CASSLQTGGSETQYF
>once|TRBV7-2|.|TRBJ2-4
TGTGCCAGCAGCTTATTCGGGGACATTCAGTACTTC
CASSLFGDIQYF
>.|TRBV28|.|TRBJ2-1
TGTGCCAGCAGTTTATATGTGGGAGATGTGTTCTTC
CASSLYVGDVFF
>.|TRBV6-5|.|TRBJ1-1
TGTGCCAGCAGAAACGAGGGTGGCACTGAAGCTTTCTTT
CASRNEGGTEAFF
>.|TRBV27|.|TRBJ2-1
TGTGCCAGCAGTTCGACCCTAACAGGTCGCAGTGAGCAGTTCTTC
CASSSTLTGRSEQFF
>.|TRBV5-6|.|TRBJ2-7
TGTGCCAGCAGCTTTCCTGCGGGCGAGCAGTACTTC
CASSFPAGEQYF
>.|TRBV29-1|.|TRBJ1-2
TGCAGCGTTGATTCGGGATATGGCTACACCTTC
CSVDSGYGYTF
>.|TRBV7-3|TRBD2|TRBJ2-1
TGTGCCAGCAGCTTAACAAGGGACTATCATCATGAGCAGTTCTTC
CASSLTRDYHHEQFF
>.|TRBV6-5|.|TRBJ1-6
TGTGCCAGCAGTTTCACAGGGAAGGGAAATAATTCACCCCTCCACTTT
CASSFTGKGNNSPLHF
>.|TRBV28|TRBD1|TRBJ2-7
TGTGCCAGCAGACCGGGACAGGGTTACGAGCAGTACTTC
CASRPGQGYEQYF
>.|TRBV10-1|TRBD1|TRBJ1-1
TGCGCCAGCAGCCCCGGGACAGGGGGCTACACTGAAGCTTTCTTT
CASSPGTGGYTEAFF
>.|TRBV27|.|TRBJ2-7
TGTGCCAGCAGTCTCTCTGCGGGTCGATACGAGCAGTACTTC
CASSLSAGRYEQYF
>.|TRBV6-2/TRBV6-3|.|TRBJ2-3
TGTGCCAGCAGTCCAACAGGGCCATGGGATACGCAGTATTTT
CASSPTGPWDTQYF
>.|TRBV5-1|TRBD2|TRBJ2-3
TGCGCCAGCAGCTTGGGTCTAGCGGGAACAGATACGCAGTATTTT
CASSLGLAGTDTQYF
>.|TRBV5-5|.|TRBJ1-2
TGTGCCAGCAGCGCGACCCGGACAGCCAATAACTATGGCTACACCTTC
CASSATRTANNYGYTF
>.|TRBV19|TRBD1|TRBJ2-5
TGTGCCAGTAGTATAGGGACAGGCCAAGAGACCCAGTACTTC
CASSIGTGQETQYF
>.|TRBV5-1|TRBD1|TRBJ1-2
TGCGCCAGCAGCAGCTCCGGGACAGAGAACTATGGCTACACCTTC
CASSSSGTENYGYTF
>.|TRBV5-4|.|TRBJ1-3
TGTGCCAGCAGCTTGGGGGGGGACGTACCCTTCTCTGGAAACACCATATATTTT
CASSLGGDVPFSGNTIYF
>.|TRBV19|.|TRBJ2-5
TGTGCCAGTAGTTTGTCAGGATCGTACCAAGAGACCCAGTACTTC
CASSLSGSYQETQYF
>once|TRBV7-6|.|TRBJ2-7
TGTGCCAGCAGCTTGGGGCCTCACCCCCTCTCCTACGAGCAGTACTTC
CASSLGPHPLSYEQYF
>.|TRBV19|.|TRBJ2-3
TGTGCCAGTAGTATAGGGGATGGCGGGCCCTATAGCACAGATACGCAGTATTTT
CASSIGDGGPYSTDTQYF
>.|TRBV6-5|TRBD1|TRBJ2-3
TGTGCCAGCAGCGGACAGGGCCCCAGCACAGATACGCAGTATTTT
CASSGQGPSTDTQYF
>.|TRBV5-1|.|TRBJ2-1
TGCGCCAGCAGCTTCTGGGAGGGGGGTGGAAATGAGCAGTTCTTC
CASSFWEGGGNEQFF
>.|TRBV5-1|TRBD1|TRBJ1-6
TGCGCCAGCAGCGCTGCGACAGGGAGCTCCTATAATTCACCCCTCCACTTT
CASSAATGSSYNSPLHF
>.|TRBV28|TRBD2|TRBJ2-3
TGTGCCAGCAGGGAGGCTAGCGGGAGAACAGATACGCAGTATTTT
CASREASGRTDTQYF
>.|TRBV28|.|TRBJ1-4
TGTGCCAGCCAAGGGGGGGGTCCTAATGAAAAACTGTTTTTT
CASQGGGPNEKLFF
>.|TRBV4-1|TRBD1|TRBJ2-5
TGCGCCAGCAGCCAGACCACCGGGACAGGGGGCCGGGAGACCCAGTACTTC
CASSQTTGTGGRETQYF
>.|TRBV3-1/TRBV3-2|TRBD1|TRBJ1-4
TGTGCCAGCAGCCACGTGGACAGGGGCGAGCTGTTTTTT
CASSHVDRGELFF
>.|TRBV11-2|TRBD2|TRBJ2-1
TGTGCCAGCAGCTTAACTAGCGGGAGGGTGGGCGATGAGCAGTTCTTC
CASSLTSGRVGDEQFF
>.|TRBV28|TRBD2|TRBJ2-1
TGTGCCAGCAGCCCGGGACTAGCGGGATTGGATGAGCAGTTCTTC
CASSPGLAGLDEQFF
>.|TRBV6-5|TRBD2|TRBJ2-7
TGTGCCAGCAGTTACTCGCCTAGCGGGAGATGGGAGCAGTACTTC
CASSYSPSGRWEQYF
>.|TRBV4-1|TRBD1|TRBJ1-1
TGCGCCAGCAGCCAAGACTCCGCCAGGGGGGATGAAGCTTTCTTT
CASSQDSARGDEAFF
>.|TRBV6-1|TRBD1|TRBJ2-7
TGTGCCAGCAGTGATTTAATCCGGGACAGCTCCTACGAGCAGTACTTC
CASSDLIRDSSYEQYF
>.|TRBV5-4|TRBD1|TRBJ2-7
TGTGCCAGCAGCTCCGGGACAGGAGCCTACGAGCAGTACTTC
CASSSGTGAYEQYF
>.|TRBV6-4|TRBD1|TRBJ1-1
TGTGCCAGCAGTGAACGGACAGGGGGCAACACTGAAGCTTTCTTT
CASSERTGGNTEAFF
>.|TRBV18|TRBD2|TRBJ2-1
TGTGCCACCTACACCGGGACTAGCGACTCCAATGAGCAGTTCTTC
CATYTGTSDSNEQFF
>.|TRBV3-1/TRBV3-2|TRBD2|TRBJ2-3
TGTGCCAGCAGACAGACCGGGACTAGCGGGATCGGGAAAGAACCGGGTGCGCAGTATTTT
CASRQTGTSGIGKEPGAQYF
>.|TRBV28|TRBD1|TRBJ2-7
TGTGCCAGCAGTTTGACAGGGGAAGTATACGAGCAGTACTTC
CASSLTGEVYEQYF